The clone carrying this T cell receptor beta chain was counted only a few times. The antigen is unknown. The TCR beta CDR3 regions underwent amplification using RNA transcripts as the source. TCR CDR3 regions were first amplified by RT-PCR with HTBI primers. TCRdb fed the multiplex PCR reads into MiXCR, producing one record per CDR3 protein. Counted here are fewer than 400,000 distinct CDR3 sequences, less than 20% occurring once; the ten biggest clones make up 25% to 35%. These data come from a study of T cells in Graves' hyperthyroidism and ophthalmopathy. General study results and limits: Ophthalmopathy, which appeared later, was predicted by the model a median 6.5 months before onset.

Germline V gene data show CDR1 as MNHEY and CDR2 as SVGEGT. This CDR3 has 15 amino acids. V was clipped by 4 bases and J by 8 bases; unmatched bases: 7. This clonotype was obtained from a woman under 30 with Graves' hyperthyroidism that later progressed to Graves' ophthalmopathy. The sequenced material came from blood. The chain carries TRBV6-2 or TRBV6-3 and TRBJ2-1; 11 nucleotides agree with TRBD2. The CDR3 DNA reads as TGTGCCAGCAGTTTATTAGCGGGAGGGTGGGATGAGCAGTTCTTC. Translation gives CASSLLAGGWDEQFF.